Listed below are T cell receptor beta chains from one sample, sequenced in a study of cytomegalovirus exposure and HLA in healthy donors. Clones were read by immunoSEQ multiplex PCR, and TCRdb kept only the in-frame ones, dropping some. The profile covers about 130,000 clones, with about 73% appearing a single time and under 6.5% taken by the ten largest. The sample was PBMCs. All receptors derive from a woman aged 45 to 65 in good health and CMV-seropositive. The CDR3 runs from the conserved cysteine through the conserved F or W. The D gene is left open where the match is weak. Expanded clones get a size class; other rows say once, few or many, or leave the size out.

d_call	v_call	cdr3_length	clone_size	j_call	cdr3_nt	cdr3_aa
TRBD2	TRBV9	15	few	TRBJ2-7	TGTGCCAGCAGCGTAGGGGCGACAGCGGGGTACGAGCAGTACTTC	CASSVGATAGYEQYF
NA	TRBV27	15	NA	TRBJ1-5	TGTGCCAGTCGCACTAATGAGTATAGCAATCAGCCCCAGCATTTT	CASRTNEYSNQPQHF
TRBD1	TRBV18	13	NA	TRBJ2-5	TGTGCCAGCTCACCAGGACAGGGGGAGACCCAGTACTTC	CASSPGQGETQYF
NA	TRBV7-2	15	NA	TRBJ2-7	TGTGCCAGCAGCTTAGGGGGCGACGGCATCACCGAGCAGTACTTC	CASSLGGDGITEQYF
TRBD1	TRBV25-1	17	once	TRBJ2-7	TGTGCCAGCAGTGAATCGGTCGTTCTCGGGACAGCCTACGAGCAGTACTTC	CASSESVVLGTAYEQYF
NA	TRBV19	11	NA	TRBJ1-2	TGTGCCAGTGGGCAGGGCTATGGCTACACCTTC	CASGQGYGYTF
TRBD2	TRBV9	15	once	TRBJ2-5	TGTGCCAGCAGCGTAGCGGGGACTAGCGGGGAGACCCAGTACTTC	CASSVAGTSGETQYF
TRBD1	TRBV5-1	14	few	TRBJ2-2	TGCGCCAGCAGCTTCGGACAGGCCCCCGGGGAGCTGTTTTTT	CASSFGQAPGELFF
NA	TRBV6-1	14	NA	TRBJ1-5	TGTGCCAGCTTTTCGGTTTTTGGCAATCAGCCCCAGCATTTT	CASFSVFGNQPQHF
TRBD1	TRBV4-3	16	NA	TRBJ1-6	TGCGCCAGCAGCCAAGATTGGGGACAGAGTAATTCACCCCTCCACTTT	CASSQDWGQSNSPLHF
TRBD1	TRBV11-3	15	NA	TRBJ2-6	TGTGCCAGCAGCTCAACAGGGGCTGGGGCCAACGTCCTGACTTTC	CASSSTGAGANVLTF
NA	TRBV11-2	13	few	TRBJ1-1	TGTGCCAGCAGCTTAGAGCGGAACACTGAAGCTTTCTTT	CASSLERNTEAFF
NA	TRBV7-6	14	NA	TRBJ2-7	TGTGCCAGCAGCTTAGGGAGACAGAGCTACGAGCAGTACTTC	CASSLGRQSYEQYF
TRBD2	TRBV5-1	15	NA	TRBJ2-7	TGCGCCAGCAGCTGGACTAGCGGGGGCTCCTACGAGCAGTACTTC	CASSWTSGGSYEQYF
TRBD2	TRBV29-1	13	NA	TRBJ2-5	TGCAGCGGAGGCGGGACTAGCTGGGAGACCCAGTACTTC	CSGGGTSWETQYF
NA	TRBV7-2	18	NA	TRBJ2-6	TGTGCCAGCAGCTTATACGGTCGACTAGTTTCTGGGGCCAACGTCCTGACTTTC	CASSLYGRLVSGANVLTF
NA	TRBV29-1	14	NA	TRBJ1-1	TGCAGCGTTGCTTTGCAGGGAGGGTACACTGAAGCTTTCTTT	CSVALQGGYTEAFF
TRBD1	TRBV7-6	15	many	TRBJ2-1	TGTGCCAGCAGCCCCTGGACAGGTCGAGGCAATGAGCAGTTCTTC	CASSPWTGRGNEQFF
NA	TRBV5-8	12	once	TRBJ2-7	TGTGCCAGCCGGGCAGGGGCCTACGAGCAGTACTTC	CASRAGAYEQYF
NA	TRBV29-1	12	NA	TRBJ1-2	TGCAGCGTCCTCGGGTCAGAGGGTGGCTACACCTTC	CSVLGSEGGYTF
NA	TRBV19	15	once	TRBJ1-5	TGTGCCAGTAGAGATTCGGAGTGGTTGTTTCGGCCCCAGCATTTT	CASRDSEWLFRPQHF
TRBD2	TRBV18	13	few	TRBJ2-1	TGTGCCAGCTCACCAACCGTGAGGACTAGCCAGTTCTTC	CASSPTVRTSQFF
NA	TRBV19	14	NA	TRBJ1-3	TGTGCCAGTAGAACCGACAGGCGCGGAAACACCATATATTTT	CASRTDRRGNTIYF
NA	TRBV7-9	13	once	TRBJ2-5	TGTGCCAGCAGCTTAAGCGTTCGGGAGACCCAGTACTTC	CASSLSVRETQYF
NA	TRBV19	14	NA	TRBJ2-1	TGTGCCAGTAGTATAGGAGGAGGGAACGCTGAGCAGTTCTTC	CASSIGGGNAEQFF
TRBD2	TRBV6-5	11	NA	TRBJ2-7	TGTGCCATCGGGAGGGGTACCGAGCAGTACTTC	CAIGRGTEQYF
TRBD1	TRBV7-7	17	NA	TRBJ2-5	TGTGCTAGCAGTACAGGGGGTGACCGATTTAAGATGGGGACCCAGTACTTC	CASSTGGDRFKMGTQYF
TRBD1	TRBV7-2	15	NA	TRBJ1-6	TGTGCCAGCAGCTTAGCCGGGACAGGGTATTCACCCCTCCACTTT	CASSLAGTGYSPLHF
TRBD1	TRBV29-1	14	NA	TRBJ2-1	TGCAGCGTGACAGGGGTGGGTTCCTACAATGAGCAGTTCTTC	CSVTGVGSYNEQFF
NA	TRBV11-2	14	NA	TRBJ1-1	TGTGCCAGCAGAAGACCCGGAGCCCTCGGAGAAGCTTTCTTT	CASRRPGALGEAFF
NA	TRBV11-2	17	once	TRBJ1-2	TGTGCCAGCAGCCGCCCGTTGTGGAAGGACGGTCCAGGGGGCTACACCTTC	CASSRPLWKDGPGGYTF
NA	TRBV5-1	13	NA	TRBJ1-1	TGCGCCAGCAGGAGGAAGTGGGACACTGAAGCTTTCTTT	CASRRKWDTEAFF
NA	TRBV6-5	13	NA	TRBJ1-1	TGTGCCAGCAGTTACTCTGACAGTTCTGAAGCTTTCTTT	CASSYSDSSEAFF
NA	TRBV2	13	few	TRBJ2-7	TGTGCCAGCGGGAAGGGGCCCTCCTACGAGCAGTACTTC	CASGKGPSYEQYF
NA	TRBV6-4	12	NA	TRBJ2-2	TGTGCCTCCCAGCGCGGCACCGGGGAGCTGTTTTTT	CASQRGTGELFF
NA	TRBV2	14	NA	TRBJ1-4	TGTGCCAGCAGCGCCCTAGCAACTAATGAAAAACTGTTTTTT	CASSALATNEKLFF
NA	TRBV25-1	15	once	TRBJ1-2	TGTGCCAGCAGTGATAGGCGTATTGAGGGAAGTGGCTACACCTTC	CASSDRRIEGSGYTF
NA	TRBV7-6	14	NA	TRBJ2-1	TGTGCCAGCAGCCTCTCCACTACTAACAATGAGCAGTTCTTC	CASSLSTTNNEQFF
NA	TRBV27	14	few	TRBJ1-5	TGTGCCTATCGAACAGGTAGGGGCAGCCAGCCCCAGCATTTT	CAYRTGRGSQPQHF
NA	TRBV11-2	14	few	TRBJ2-1	TGTGCCAGCAGCTTCGGGGCTAGCGTAAGTGAGCAGTTCTTC	CASSFGASVSEQFF
NA	TRBV27	13	NA	TRBJ2-7	TGTGCCAGCAGGCCTACAGTCTCCTACGAGCAGTACTTC	CASRPTVSYEQYF
TRBD2	TRBV6-5	11	NA	TRBJ2-4	TGTGCCAGCAGTACGGGGGGCATTCAGTACTTC	CASSTGGIQYF
NA	TRBV30	14	few	TRBJ1-5	TGTGCCTGGAGTGTACATGGGTATAGCCAGCCCCAGCATTTT	CAWSVHGYSQPQHF
TRBD1	TRBV12-5	18	NA	TRBJ1-1	TGTGCTAGTGGTTTGGTCCTCGGGACAGGGGGGGTGAACACTGAAGCTTTCTTT	CASGLVLGTGGVNTEAFF
NA	TRBV30	13	NA	TRBJ1-1	TGTGCCTGGAGTGTAGTTAGAGGTACTGAAGCTTTCTTT	CAWSVVRGTEAFF
TRBD1	TRBV30	15	NA	TRBJ1-6	TGTGCCTGGAGTTCCCGACAGGGACGTAATTCACCCCTCCACTTT	CAWSSRQGRNSPLHF
NA	TRBV6-5	14	NA	TRBJ2-5	TGTGCCAGCGCCCCGTGGACGACTAAAGAGACCCAGTACTTC	CASAPWTTKETQYF
NA	TRBV2	16	few	TRBJ2-5	TGTGCCAGCAGTGAGTCTCTCATTCGGGGAAAGGAGACCCAGTACTTC	CASSESLIRGKETQYF
NA	TRBV19	13	NA	TRBJ2-7	TGTGCCAGTCGAGGGAACCTTAAATACGAGCAGTACTTC	CASRGNLKYEQYF
NA	TRBV4-2	17	few	TRBJ2-5	TGTGCCAGCAGCTCGGGGGGCGAGGCTTATTATAGAGAGACCCAGTACTTC	CASSSGGEAYYRETQYF
NA	TRBV9	13	NA	TRBJ2-3	TGTGCCAGCAGCGTAGGGCCCCCAGATACGCAGTATTTT	CASSVGPPDTQYF
TRBD2	TRBV12-5	17	NA	TRBJ2-7	TGTGCTAGTGGTCGGGACAGCGGGAGGGTAATAACCTACGAGCAGTACTTC	CASGRDSGRVITYEQYF